Following are 5 T cell receptor beta chains from one sample sequenced in a study of T-cell reconstitution after alpha-beta-depleted transplantation in children. Unique molecular identifiers were incorporated during preparation of the TCRbeta library. From the PCR reads, TCRdb called clonotypes with MiXCR, one entry per CDR3 protein. The repertoire has hundreds of thousands of distinct CDR3 sequences, around 12% of them found once; the top ten carry 2.6%. Sample: PBMCs from the stem cell graft donor, taken from the stem cell graft. All receptors derive from a human donor who donated a stem cell graft to a child with acute lymphoblastic leukemia.

In this sample, this clonotype turned up many times. This rearrangement joins TRBV7-9 to TRBJ2-7, with D perhaps matching TRBD2 (5 bases). CDR3 length: 13 residues. Trimming removed 5 bases at V and 3 bases at J, with 11 bases between. Germline V lookup: CDR1 SEHNR, CDR2 FQNEAQ (reference sequence). The CDR3 bases are TGTGCCAGCAGCCCGGCGGGTCACTACGAGCAGTACTTC. The encoded protein is CASSPAGHYEQYF.

This clonotype was detected many times. The rearrangement uses TRBV7-8 and TRBJ2-3; 9 bases fit TRBD2. V shed 1 base and J 5 bases; nucleotides not matched to a gene: 7. The CDR3 contains 16 residues. Germline V lookup: CDR1 SGHVS, CDR2 FQNEAQ. CDR3 nucleotides: TGTGCCAGCAGCTTAGGTCGGACTAGCGAGGGAGATACGCAGTATTTT. This sequence encodes CASSLGRTSEGDTQYF.

This clonotype was counted at least ten times. J is TRBJ2-1 and V is TRBV7-8, with TRBD2 as a possible D gene (5 bases). The length of the CDR3 is 13 residues. V gave up 5 bases and J gave up 8 bases, with 13 bases separating them. Germline assignment: CDR1 SGHVS and CDR2 FQNEAQ. CDR3 sequence reads: CASSGSSLHEQFF. The CDR3 DNA sequence: TGTGCCAGCAGCGGTTCTAGCCTCCATGAGCAGTTCTTC.

This clonotype appeared a few times. The J gene is TRBJ2-7, the V gene TRBV7-2, with TRBD2 matching over 13 bases. V lost 5 bases to trimming and J lost 9 bases; unmatched junction nucleotides: 7. CDR1 SGHTA and CDR2 FQGNSA come from the germline V gene. CDR3 length: 14 amino acids. CDR3 protein: CASSQTSGRAVQYF. The CDR3 region has the DNA TGTGCCAGCAGCCAAACTAGCGGGAGGGCCGTGCAGTACTTC. The full variable domain, completed using reference TRBV7-2 and TRBJ2-7, is GAGVSQSPSNKVTEKGKDVELRCDPISGHTALYWYRQSLGQGLEFLIYFQGNSAPDKSGLPSDRFSAERTGGSVSTLTIQRTQQEDSAVYLCASSQTSGRAVQYFGPGTRLTVT.

This clonotype was observed at least ten times. This chain connects TRBV29-1 to TRBJ2-7, with TRBD1 identical over 10 bases. Trimming cost V 4 bases and J 1 base; bases outside gene matches: 4. The germline CDR1 and CDR2 sequences are SQVTM and ANQGSEA. The CDR3 sequence is 14 residues long. CDR3 bases: TGCAGCGTTGGCTTGGGACAGGGGTCCTACGAGCAGTACTTC. Protein: CSVGLGQGSYEQYF.